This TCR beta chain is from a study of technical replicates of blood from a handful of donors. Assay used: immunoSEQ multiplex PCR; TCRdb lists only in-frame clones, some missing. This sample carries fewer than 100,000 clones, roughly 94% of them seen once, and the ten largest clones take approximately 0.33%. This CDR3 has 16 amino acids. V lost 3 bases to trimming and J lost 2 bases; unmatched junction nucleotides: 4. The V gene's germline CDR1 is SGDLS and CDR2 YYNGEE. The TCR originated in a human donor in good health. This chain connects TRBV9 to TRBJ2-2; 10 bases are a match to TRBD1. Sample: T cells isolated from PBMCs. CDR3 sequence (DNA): TGTGCCAGCAGCGGACAGGGGGCTGTTAACACCGGGGAGCTGTTTTTT. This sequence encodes CASSGQGAVNTGELFF.